This T cell receptor beta chain is from a study of T cells after yellow fever vaccination (dated by TCRdb to the late 2010s). For context, the study as a whole: The SMART-Seq v4 Ultra Low Input RNA kit was used to prepare libraries from fractions with low cell numbers. Two healthy male donors made up the cohort, one aged 18 to 30 years and the other aged 30 to 39 years. Bulk TCR alpha and beta repertoires were sequenced longitudinally to track T-cell clones before and after primary and booster YFV17D yellow fever vaccination. Blood samples were taken at several timepoints before and after primary and secondary immunization, and bulk PBMC replicates and cell subsets were isolated.

According to the study, the label for this sample's treatment or condition signals: live attenuated yellow fever vaccine strain. PBMCs were isolated from peripheral blood using a standard Ficoll-Paque protocol. Dynabeads CD4 and CD8 positive selection kits were used to isolate CD4 and CD8 T-cell fractions. TriZol was used to extract RNA from bulk PBMCs, CD4 and CD8 fractions, and dextramer-positive and dextramer-negative fractions. For sequencing, an Illumina NovaSeq 6000 was employed. TCR cDNA was synthesized by 5'RACE template switching, through which a universal primer site and unique molecular identifiers were introduced. Priming of cDNA synthesis was performed from both the TCR alpha and TCR beta constant segments. Library amplification used two PCR steps, and the second PCR step added sample barcodes and sequencing adapters. Sequencing of the libraries was done on either Illumina HiSeq 2500 (2x100 bp) or NovaSeq (2x150 bp). For the original study's pipeline: MIGEC was used to demultiplex reads and collapse the reads into UMI consensus sequences, and MiXCR was used for V(D)J alignment. Vaccine-responding clonotypes were identified with edgeR using replicate PBMC samples, with FDR below 0.01 and a log2 fold change above 5 up to day 15 being required. Each bulk clonotype was labeled CD4 or CD8 based on which sequenced repertoire, CD4 or CD8, contained the clonotype at higher abundance. Using fastp trimming at Q25 and MiXCR clonotype assembly, TCRdb reanalyzed the public sequencing data and kept in-frame beta chains. Identical CDR3 protein sequences are pooled into one entry, listed with their most common genes and DNA. These V and J calls rely on TCRdb rather than the paper's analysis. This sample has 250,000 to 300,000 distinct CDR3 sequences in its table, and about 5.2% of those were observed once. The ten largest clones add up to 2.5% to 4% of the sample.

The study at large found these results: The secondary T-cell response was weaker than the primary response but faster, peaking on day 5 instead of day 15. A small fraction of clonotypes appeared in both the CD4 and CD8 compartments, likely as a result of convergent recombination. After the booster, most clones that had expanded after primary vaccination were detected again (over 95% of CD4 and roughly nine tenths of CD8), suggesting broad maintenance of memory. Only a couple of donors were included in the study, so the extent to which the findings can be generalized is limited. FACS-sorted repertoires could contain abundant contaminating clonotypes from the bulk population, so computational filtering was required.

This clonotype came up a few times. Its antigen specificity is not known. There are no base qualities to consult, and no much larger clone falls within one base. The sequencing here drew on CD4+ T cells sorted from PBMCs, taken on the day of the yellow fever booster vaccination. The TCR was taken from a man younger than 30 who received the YFV17D yellow fever vaccine.

The CDR3 region: CASSTDNQETQYF. The nucleotides are TGTGCCAGCAGCACCGACAACCAAGAGACCCAGTACTTC. Recombination linked TRBV11-2 to TRBJ2-5; no D gene can be assigned with confidence. V is shortened by 5 bases, J by 0 bases, and the region joining them spans 7 bases. The cysteine opens and the phenylalanine closes a CDR3 of 13 amino acids. Kept here is only the CDR3 DNA, which spans 39 bases and is read in frame from base 1. The CDR1 and CDR2 encoded by the germline V gene are SGHAT and FQNNGV. The entire variable domain, with the stretches around the CDR3 drawn from the reference TRBV11-2 and TRBJ2-5 proteins, is EAGVAQSPRYKIIEKRQSVAFWCNPISGHATLYWYQQILGQGPKLLIQFQNNGVVDDSQLPKDRFSAERLKGVDSTLKIQPAKLEDSAVYLCASSTDNQETQYFGPGTRLLVL.